Following are 15 T cell receptor beta chains from one sample sequenced in a study of OX40 agonist ivuxolimab in advanced cancers. Repertoires were generated with immunoSEQ multiplex PCR, while TCRdb's copy carries only in-frame clones and drops some. The sample has roughly 61,000 clones; over 80% are singletons. The sample in question was CD4+ or CD8+ T cells sorted from blood, obtained in a trial of the OX40 agonist ivuxolimab. The receptors come from an adult with an advanced solid tumor such as melanoma, head and neck, liver or kidney cancer.

This rearrangement joins TRBV9 to TRBJ2-7; weak D call: TRBD2 (5 bases). Trimming stripped 0 bases from V and 8 bases from J, with 15 bases between. Germline CDR1 reads SGDLS; CDR2 reads YYNGEE. The CDR3 is 14 residues long. CDR3 amino acids: CASSVGGEGVKQYF. The CDR3 DNA reads as TGTGCCAGCAGCGTAGGAGGAGAGGGTGTCAAGCAGTACTTC.

This chain uses TRBV6-5 with TRBJ1-3, with D unclear. This CDR3 region has 15 residues. Germline loops: CDR1 MNHEY, CDR2 SVGAGI. Trimming cost V 7 bases and J 0 bases, with 13 bases left between them. The CDR3 coding sequence is TGTGCCAGCACCTTACTGCCCTCCTCTGGAAACACCATATATTTT. Protein: CASTLLPSSGNTIYF.

The chain links TRBV30 to TRBJ1-4, with D unresolved. The germline V gene encodes CDR1 GTSNPN and CDR2 SVGIG (reference sequence). The V and J ends lost 0 bases and 14 bases respectively, with 22 bases between them. The CDR3 extends over 15 amino acids. The CDR3 nucleotides read TGTGCCTGGAGTGTTTCTTCCGGGAAGGGCCTGCGTCTGTTTTTT. It codes for CAWSVSSGKGLRLFF.

This clone was picked up one time. V usage is TRBV30 and J usage is TRBJ2-5, with 7 bases aligning to TRBD2. This CDR3 contains 15 residues. CDR1 GTSNPN and CDR2 SVGIG come from the germline V gene (reference sequence). The trim removed 2 bases at V and 7 bases at J, leaving 13 bases unmatched. The CDR3, as DNA: TGTGCCTGGAGTCCCGGGGCGGGAGCCTGGGGGACCCAGTACTTC. Translation: CAWSPGAGAWGTQYF.

The rearrangement joins TRBV6-1 to TRBJ1-3; TRBD1 matches at 9 bases. Germline-derived CDR1 and CDR2 are MNHNS and SASEGT. The CDR3 totals 15 residues. The V segment lost 4 bases and the J segment 7 bases; nucleotides outside the gene matches: 8. The chain's CDR3 is CASSVGQGRGNTIYF. For the CDR3, the DNA is TGTGCCAGCAGTGTAGGACAGGGGAGAGGGAACACCATATATTTT.

The V call is TRBV6-1, the J call TRBJ1-5; TRBD1 matches 8 bases. Germline lookup yields CDR1 MNHNS and CDR2 SASEGT. This CDR3 comprises 14 residues. The V segment lost 6 bases and the J segment 1 base; nucleotides outside the gene matches: 2. Written as DNA, the CDR3 is TGTGCCAGCAGCTGGACAGGGAGCAATCAGCCCCAGCATTTT. This sequence encodes CASSWTGSNQPQHF.

V usage is TRBV5-1 and J usage is TRBJ2-1; 8 positions agree with TRBD2. The V and J ends lost 0 bases and 0 bases, in that order; junction bases with no gene match: 2. CDR1 and CDR2 from the germline V gene are SGHRS and YFSETQ. This CDR3 has 16 amino acids. DNA for the CDR3: TGCGCCAGCAGCTTGGGACTAGCGACCTCCTACAATGAGCAGTTCTTC. Residues: CASSLGLATSYNEQFF.

The genes are TRBV7-9 and TRBJ2-5, with D possibly TRBD1 on 6 matching bases. The CDR3 has 13 residues. Trimming removed 5 bases at V and 9 bases at J, with 16 bases between. CDR1 and CDR2 from the germline V gene are SEHNR and FQNEAQ (reference sequence). The CDR3 sequence: CASSLDRDGPQYF. The CDR3 DNA is TGTGCCAGCAGCCTGGACAGAGATGGGCCCCAGTACTTC.

The chain links TRBV10-2 to TRBJ2-2; perhaps TRBD1 as D (5 bases). CDR3 length equals 15 residues. V was clipped by 8 bases and J by 0 bases, with 13 bases between them. Germline CDR1 is WSHSY and CDR2 is SAAADI. The CDR3 DNA is TGCGCCAGCGTACAGAGCAGGGCGAACACCGGGGAGCTGTTTTTT. Amino acids: CASVQSRANTGELFF.

The V and J genes are TRBV6-5 and TRBJ2-1; tentatively, D is TRBD1 or TRBD2 (5 bases each). This CDR3 has 15 residues. Looked up from germline, CDR1 is MNHEY and CDR2 is SVGAGI. V was shortened by 0 bases and J by 5 bases, with 11 bases between the two germline ends. The CDR3 DNA sequence: TGTGCCAGCAGTTACTCGAGGGGATTAAACAATGAGCAGTTCTTC. Protein sequence: CASSYSRGLNNEQFF.

The chain combines TRBV6-5 with TRBJ1-3, with a possible D match to TRBD1 (5 bases). This CDR3 is 14 amino acids long. The germline CDR1 and CDR2 sequences are MNHEY and SVGAGI. With 4 bases removed from V and 0 bases from J, the gap between germline ends came to 7 bases. CDR3 nucleotides: TGTGCCAGCAGTTCCCAGGGCTCTGGAAACACCATATATTTT. This encodes CASSSQGSGNTIYF.

The CDR3 is CASSPSGTGGFNEQFF. In DNA, the CDR3 is TGTGCCAGCAGCCCCAGCGGGACAGGGGGTTTCAATGAGCAGTTCTTC. This chain joins TRBV6-4 and TRBJ2-1; 11 bases align to TRBD1. The CDR3 covers 16 residues. After removal of 6 bases from V and 6 bases from J, the junction contained 10 bases not matched to a gene. Germline V gene sequence: CDR1 MRHNA, CDR2 SNTAGT.

This chain links TRBV19 with TRBJ1-4, with a weak D call TRBD1 (5 bases). Trimming took 6 bases from V and 8 from J, leaving 16 bases between them. CDR3 size: 14 residues. Looked up from germline, CDR1 is LNHDA and CDR2 is SQIVND (reference sequence). The CDR3 spells CASSRGANSEKLFF. The DNA for the CDR3 is TGTGCCAGTAGCAGAGGGGCCAATAGCGAAAAACTGTTTTTT.

The V and J genes are TRBV6-1 and TRBJ2-3, with 7 bases matching TRBD2. CDR3 length equals 14 residues. CDR1 and CDR2 from the germline V gene are MNHNS and SASEGT. J gave up 1 base and V 5 bases, and 3 bases lay outside the gene matches. The CDR3 protein is CASSSGAGTDTQYF. The CDR3 bases are TGTGCCAGCAGTAGCGGGGCAGGCACAGATACGCAGTATTTT.

This clone was seen once. The chain combines TRBV19 with TRBJ2-7, with a tentative D call TRBD2 (5 bases). CDR3 size: 14 residues. Trimming removed 2 bases from V and 2 bases from J, with 10 bases in between. Germline CDR1 reads LNHDA; CDR2 reads SQIVND (reference sequence). CDR3 sequence: CASSITGKTYEQYF. In nucleotides, the CDR3 is TGTGCCAGTAGTATAACGGGGAAGACCTACGAGCAGTACTTC.